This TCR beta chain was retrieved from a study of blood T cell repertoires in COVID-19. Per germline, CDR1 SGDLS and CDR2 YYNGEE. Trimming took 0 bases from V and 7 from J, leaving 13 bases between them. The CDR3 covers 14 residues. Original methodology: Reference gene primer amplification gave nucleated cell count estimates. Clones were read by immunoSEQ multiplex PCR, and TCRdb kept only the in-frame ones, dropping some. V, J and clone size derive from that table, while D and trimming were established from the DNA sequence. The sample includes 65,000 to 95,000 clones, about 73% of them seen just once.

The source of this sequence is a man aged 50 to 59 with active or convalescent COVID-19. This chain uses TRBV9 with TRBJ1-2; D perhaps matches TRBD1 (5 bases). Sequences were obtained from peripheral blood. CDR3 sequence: CASSVGPDSFGYTF. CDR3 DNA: TGTGCCAGCAGCGTAGGACCCGACAGCTTTGGCTACACCTTC.